The T cell receptor beta chain under discussion was sequenced for a study of blood T cell repertoires in COVID-19. Some clones are missing from TCRdb's copy, which holds only in-frame ones; the method was immunoSEQ multiplex PCR. This sample yields some 300,000 clones, of which around nine tenths are seen a single time; less than 3.5% belongs to the top ten. The CDR3 length is 16 residues. With 0 bases removed from V and 7 bases from J, the gap between germline ends came to 16 bases. Germline lookup yields CDR1 SGHNT and CDR2 YYREEE (reference sequence). The chain employs TRBV5-4 and TRBJ1-4; no firm D call. Sequenced input: PBMCs or T cells enriched from blood (not recorded which). This sequence was found in a woman aged 45-60 years who had been exposed to COVID-19. The CDR3 loop reads CASSLGGRSPGEKLFF. CDR3 nucleotides: TGTGCCAGCAGCTTGGGCGGCCGGTCGCCGGGTGAAAAACTGTTTTTT.